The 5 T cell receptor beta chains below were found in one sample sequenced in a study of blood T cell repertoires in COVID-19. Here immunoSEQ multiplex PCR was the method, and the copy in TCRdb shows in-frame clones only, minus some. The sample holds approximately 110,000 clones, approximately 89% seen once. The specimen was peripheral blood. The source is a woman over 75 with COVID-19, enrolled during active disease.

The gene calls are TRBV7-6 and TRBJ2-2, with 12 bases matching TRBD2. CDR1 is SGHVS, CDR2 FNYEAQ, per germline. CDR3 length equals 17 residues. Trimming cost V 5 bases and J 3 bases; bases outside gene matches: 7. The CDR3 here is CASSPQTSGSHTGELFF. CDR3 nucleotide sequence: TGTGCCAGCAGCCCACAGACTAGCGGGAGCCACACCGGGGAGCTGTTTTTT.

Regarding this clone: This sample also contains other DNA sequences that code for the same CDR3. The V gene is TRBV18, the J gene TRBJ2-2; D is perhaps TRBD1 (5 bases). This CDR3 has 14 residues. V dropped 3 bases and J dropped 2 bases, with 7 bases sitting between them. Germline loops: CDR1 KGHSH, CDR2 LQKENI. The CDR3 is CASSPDRNTGELFF. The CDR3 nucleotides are TGTGCCAGCTCACCCGACAGAAACACCGGGGAGCTGTTTTTT.

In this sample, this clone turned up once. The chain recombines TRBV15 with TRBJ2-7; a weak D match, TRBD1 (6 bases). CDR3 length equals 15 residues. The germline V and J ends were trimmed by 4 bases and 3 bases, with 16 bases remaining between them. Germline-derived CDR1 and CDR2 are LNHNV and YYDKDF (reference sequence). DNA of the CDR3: TGTGCCACCAGCATCCGGCAGGGGATAATCTACGAGCAGTACTTC. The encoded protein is CATSIRQGIIYEQYF.

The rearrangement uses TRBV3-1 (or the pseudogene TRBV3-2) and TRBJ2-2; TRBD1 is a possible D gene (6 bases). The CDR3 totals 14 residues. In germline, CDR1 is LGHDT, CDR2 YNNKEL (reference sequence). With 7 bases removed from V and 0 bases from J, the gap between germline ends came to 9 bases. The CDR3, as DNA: TGTGCCAGCAAGACAGGCGCGAACACCGGGGAGCTGTTTTTT. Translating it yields CASKTGANTGELFF.

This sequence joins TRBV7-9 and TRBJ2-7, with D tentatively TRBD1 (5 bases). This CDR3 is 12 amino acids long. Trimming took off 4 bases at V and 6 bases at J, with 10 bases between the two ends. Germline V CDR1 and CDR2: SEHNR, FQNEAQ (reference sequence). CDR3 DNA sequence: TGTGCCAGCAGCTCCCAGGGTATCGAGCAGTACTTC. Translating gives CASSSQGIEQYF.